These T cell receptor beta chains were read from a single sample in a study of radiotherapy plus CTLA-4 blockade in lung cancer. TCRdb's copy holds only in-frame clones and misses some; the assay was immunoSEQ multiplex PCR. Of around 82,000 clones listed, around 87% are singletons. The source was peripheral blood, collected from a patient treated with radiotherapy plus ipilimumab. The source is a human donor with non-small cell lung cancer that progressed on radiotherapy plus ipilimumab. Both conserved end residues are part of each CDR3. The D gene is left open where the match is weak. Size is omitted from some rows. Given values are once, few, many or a class for expanded clones.

d_call j_call clone_size v_call cdr3_aa cdr3_nt
TRBD2 TRBJ2-1 - TRBV9 CARHVGGTSGRVHNEQFF TGTGCCCGCCACGTGGGTGGGACTAGCGGGAGGGTCCACAATGAGCAGTTCTTC
- TRBJ1-2 - TRBV6-1 CASSDPLSARGYTF TGTGCCAGCAGTGATCCCTTGTCAGCTAGGGGCTACACCTTC
- TRBJ2-7 - TRBV10-3 CAISESGGYYEQYF TGTGCCATCAGTGAGTCGGGCGGTTACTACGAGCAGTACTTC
- TRBJ1-2 few TRBV6-6 CASSYQRTHSNYGYTF TGTGCCAGCAGTTATCAGCGGACACATTCTAACTATGGCTACACCTTC
- TRBJ1-2 - TRBV5-1 CASSLDTVYGYTF TGCGCCAGCAGCTTGGACACGGTCTATGGCTACACCTTC
- TRBJ1-6 few TRBV19 CASSGTDNSPLHF TGTGCCAGTAGTGGGACTGATAATTCACCCCTCCACTTT
TRBD1 TRBJ1-1 - TRBV7-2 CASSRRGPAEAFF TGTGCCAGCAGCCGCAGGGGGCCAGCTGAAGCTTTCTTT
- TRBJ2-1 - TRBV7-7 CASSPLRSNEQFF TGTGCTAGCAGCCCCCTGAGGTCCAATGAGCAGTTCTTC
- TRBJ1-3 - TRBV21-1 CASRKRLLQHARNTIYF TGTGCCAGCAGGAAGAGATTGCTACAACACGCACGAAACACCATATATTTT
- TRBJ2-2 - TRBV9 CASSVARTENTGELFF TGTGCCAGCAGCGTGGCCAGGACAGAGAACACCGGGGAGCTGTTTTTT
- TRBJ1-2 - TRBV19 CASSSIREGKGSYTF TGTGCCAGTAGTTCTATCAGGGAAGGGAAGGGCAGCTACACCTTC
- TRBJ2-2 - TRBV2 CASSEVKTSGELFF TGTGCCAGCAGTGAAGTGAAGACTAGCGGGGAGCTGTTTTTT
- TRBJ2-7 - TRBV10-3 CASAGTYEQYF TGTGCCAGCGCTGGGACCTACGAGCAGTACTTC
- TRBJ2-1 - TRBV7-9 CASSPLTSLYGYEQFF TGTGCCAGCAGCCCACTTACTAGCCTTTACGGCTATGAGCAGTTCTTC
TRBD1 TRBJ1-5 - TRBV7-9 CASSTGQGTDQPQHF TGTGCCAGCAGCACCGGACAGGGGACCGATCAGCCCCAGCATTTT
TRBD1 TRBJ2-5 - TRBV11-2 CASSPQGAAETQYF TGTGCCAGCAGCCCGCAGGGGGCCGCGGAGACCCAGTACTTC
- TRBJ2-2 - TRBV11-1 CASSSPTGTPDTGELFF TGTGCCAGCAGCTCCCCAACCGGGACCCCGGACACCGGGGAGCTGTTTTTT
- TRBJ1-1 - TRBV30 CAWSHHIGMNTEAFF TGTGCCTGGAGTCACCACATCGGGATGAACACTGAAGCTTTCTTT
TRBD2 TRBJ2-3 - TRBV4-3 CASSQVAGGPWGGTQYF TGCGCCAGCAGCCAAGTGGCGGGGGGGCCGTGGGGAGGTACGCAGTATTTT
TRBD2 TRBJ2-6 - TRBV7-3 CASSPQLAGGSGANVLTF TGTGCCAGCAGCCCCCAACTAGCGGGGGGTTCTGGGGCCAACGTCCTGACTTTC
TRBD1 TRBJ2-3 - TRBV29-1 CSVDRGLSTDTQYF TGCAGCGTTGACAGGGGGCTTAGCACAGATACGCAGTATTTT
TRBD1 TRBJ1-6 - TRBV2 CASSGPRDRGLSPLHF TGTGCCAGCAGTGGCCCCCGGGACAGGGGGCTTTCACCCCTCCACTTT
TRBD1 TRBJ2-3 - TRBV7-2 CASSWTGTYTDTQYF TGTGCCAGCAGCTGGACAGGGACCTACACAGATACGCAGTATTTT
- TRBJ2-6 - TRBV4-3 CASSQDTVGGDSGANVLTF TGCGCCAGCAGCCAAGATACCGTGGGAGGTGACTCTGGGGCCAACGTCCTGACTTTC
TRBD1 TRBJ1-6 - TRBV7-8 CASSSAGGNSPLHF TGTGCCAGCAGCTCTGCAGGGGGTAATTCACCCCTCCACTTT
- TRBJ2-2 - TRBV5-1 CASSSVQGQNTGELFF TGCGCCAGCAGCTCGGTTCAGGGTCAGAACACCGGGGAGCTGTTTTTT
TRBD1 TRBJ2-3 - TRBV6-6 CASKTGTGNTDTQYF TGTGCCAGCAAAACCGGGACAGGGAACACAGATACGCAGTATTTT
- TRBJ1-2 - TRBV28 CASSFVADIGGYTF TGTGCCAGCAGTTTTGTAGCAGATATCGGTGGCTACACCTTC
TRBD1 TRBJ2-1 - TRBV6-5 CASSYSRQGAYNEQFF TGTGCCAGCAGTTACTCGAGACAGGGAGCCTACAATGAGCAGTTCTTC
TRBD1 TRBJ1-3 - TRBV5-5 CASSWEGTEAGNTIYF TGTGCCAGCAGCTGGGAGGGGACAGAGGCTGGAAACACCATATATTTT
- TRBJ2-2 - TRBV7-6 CASSPPSGGELFF TGTGCCAGCAGCCCCCCAAGTGGGGGGGAGCTGTTTTTT
- TRBJ2-7 once TRBV7-2 CASSLARPGLVSYEQCF TGTGCCAGCAGCTTAGCCCGACCGGGACTTGTATCCTACGAGCAGTGCTTC
- TRBJ2-2 - TRBV30 CAWSLRLDRELFF TGTGCCTGGAGTCTTCGACTAGACCGGGAGCTGTTTTTT
TRBD2 TRBJ2-7 - TRBV9 CASSPSGGARTEQYF TGTGCCAGCAGCCCTAGCGGGGGGGCTCGTACCGAGCAGTACTTC
TRBD2 TRBJ2-1 - TRBV10-2 CASSERGLAAYNEQFF TGCGCCAGCAGTGAGCGGGGACTAGCGGCATACAATGAGCAGTTCTTC
- TRBJ2-3 - TRBV4-3 CASSQELGNTQYF TGCGCCAGCAGCCAAGAACTGGGAAATACGCAGTATTTT
- TRBJ1-5 - TRBV6-5 CASSSPSGGNQPQHF TGTGCCAGCAGTAGCCCGAGCGGCGGGAATCAGCCCCAGCATTTT
TRBD1 TRBJ2-3 few TRBV5-1 CASSGTGVGTDTQYF TGCGCCAGCAGCGGAACAGGGGTCGGCACAGATACGCAGTATTTT
- TRBJ1-2 - TRBV7-2 CASSLEVSAIYYGYTF TGTGCCAGCAGCTTAGAGGTGTCGGCTATTTACTATGGCTACACCTTC
TRBD1 TRBJ1-4 few TRBV19 CASSITPQGSSEKLFF TGTGCCAGTAGTATAACCCCACAGGGGTCTAGTGAAAAACTGTTTTTT
TRBD1 TRBJ2-1 once TRBV5-4 CASSRQGGSYNEQFF TGTGCCAGCTCCAGACAGGGTGGGTCCTACAATGAGCAGTTCTTC
TRBD2 TRBJ2-7 - TRBV5-1 CASSAQTSGTGEQYF TGCGCCAGCAGCGCCCAGACTAGCGGGACTGGGGAGCAGTACTTC
- TRBJ2-3 - TRBV4-1 CASSQVASENTQYF TGCGCCAGCAGCCAAGTAGCGTCAGAAAATACGCAGTATTTT
TRBD1 TRBJ1-2 once TRBV7-2 CASSLAGTGVVYGYTF TGTGCCAGCAGCTTAGCTGGGACAGGGGTGGTGTATGGCTACACCTTC
- TRBJ1-6 - TRBV7-2 CASSTAHNSPLHF TGTGCCAGCAGCACGGCCCATAATTCACCCCTCCACTTT
- TRBJ2-7 - TRBV11-2 CASSLLRGRSSYEQYF TGTGCCAGCAGCTTGCTGCGGGGAAGGAGCTCCTACGAGCAGTACTTC
- TRBJ2-7 - TRBV7-9 CASSLSGGEQYF TGTGCCAGCAGCTTAAGTGGTGGCGAGCAGTACTTC
- TRBJ2-7 - TRBV4-2 CASSQAAATRDGSYEQYF TGTGCCAGCAGCCAGGCAGCAGCGACAAGGGATGGGTCCTACGAGCAGTACTTC
- TRBJ1-3 - TRBV9 CASSAGPPSAGNTIYF TGTGCCAGCAGCGCTGGTCCCCCATCCGCTGGAAACACCATATATTTT
- TRBJ1-2 - TRBV11-2 CASSPGLRGTF TGTGCCAGCAGCCCTGGACTTCGGGGCACCTTC